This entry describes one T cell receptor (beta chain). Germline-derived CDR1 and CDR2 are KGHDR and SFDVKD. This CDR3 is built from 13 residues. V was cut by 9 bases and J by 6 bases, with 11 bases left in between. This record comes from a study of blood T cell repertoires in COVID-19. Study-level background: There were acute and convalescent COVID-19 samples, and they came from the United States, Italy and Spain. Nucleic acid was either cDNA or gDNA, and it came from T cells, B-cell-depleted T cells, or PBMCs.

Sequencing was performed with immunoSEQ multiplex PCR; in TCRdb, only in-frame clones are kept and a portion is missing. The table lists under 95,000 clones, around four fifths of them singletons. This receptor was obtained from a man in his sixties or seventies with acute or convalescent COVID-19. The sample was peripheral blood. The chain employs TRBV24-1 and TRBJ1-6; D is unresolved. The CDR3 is CATQDRLNSPLHF. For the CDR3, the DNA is TGTGCCACCCAAGACCGACTTAATTCACCCCTCCACTTT.